These T cell receptor beta chains were read from a single sample in a study of blood T cell repertoires in COVID-19. Clones were sequenced by immunoSEQ multiplex PCR, and TCRdb holds only the in-frame ones, with some missing. The table includes 250,000 to 350,000 clones, 80% to 90% detected once. Material for sequencing was PBMCs or T cells enriched from blood (not recorded which). The receptors stem from a woman in her 30s who had recovered from COVID-19. The CDR3 runs from the conserved cysteine through the conserved F or W. Each record gives: clone size, CDR3 length, D gene, V gene, J gene, CDR3 protein, CDR3 DNA. A D gene is named only where the DNA matches it firmly. Clone size is not always given. Where it is, it says once, few, many or a class for expanded clones.

-	14	-	TRBV2	TRBJ2-4	CASSEDGVRNIQYF	TGTGCCAGCAGTGAAGATGGAGTTAGAAACATTCAGTACTTC
-	14	-	TRBV28	TRBJ1-2	CASSLSRGDYGYTF	TGTGCCAGCAGTTTATCAAGGGGCGACTATGGCTACACCTTC
-	15	-	TRBV4-1	TRBJ2-4	CASSQEGTHLTSQYF	TGCGCCAGCAGCCAGGAGGGGACTCACTTAACTTCTCAGTACTTC
-	16	-	TRBV5-1	TRBJ2-5	CASWAGLFVREETQYF	TGCGCCAGTTGGGCCGGCTTGTTTGTCAGGGAAGAGACCCAGTACTTC
-	18	TRBD1	TRBV7-8	TRBJ1-5	CASSPTRTGFLSNQPQHF	TGTGCCAGCAGCCCGACCCGGACAGGGTTCCTTAGCAATCAGCCCCAGCATTTT
-	14	TRBD2	TRBV28	TRBJ2-7	CASIAGTSAYEQYF	TGTGCCAGCATCGCCGGGACTAGCGCCTACGAGCAGTACTTC
-	13	-	TRBV29-1	TRBJ2-3	CSVRGRITDTQYF	TGCAGCGTTCGAGGGAGAATCACAGATACGCAGTATTTT
few	14	-	TRBV15	TRBJ1-5	CATSRGQNNQPQHF	TGTGCCACCAGCAGAGGTCAGAACAATCAGCCCCAGCATTTT
-	13	-	TRBV19	TRBJ2-3	CATDGGAADTQYF	TGTGCCACCGATGGGGGGGCGGCAGATACGCAGTATTTT
-	15	-	TRBV6-6	TRBJ1-2	CASSSGEQGSYGYTF	TGTGCCAGCAGCTCAGGGGAGCAGGGTTCCTATGGCTACACCTTC
-	16	-	TRBV6-5	TRBJ1-4	CASSYGGRRRDEKLFF	TGTGCCAGCAGTTACGGAGGGCGGAGACGAGATGAAAAACTGTTTTTT
-	15	TRBD1	TRBV6-5	TRBJ2-1	CASRRKTGGYNEQFF	TGTGCCAGCAGGCGCAAGACAGGGGGCTACAATGAGCAGTTCTTC
-	15	-	TRBV27	TRBJ2-7	CASSRGSLASNEQYF	TGTGCCAGCAGCCGCGGATCTCTAGCCAGCAACGAGCAGTACTTC
-	16	TRBD2	TRBV3-1/TRBV3-2	TRBJ2-7	CASSQGLAGGPREQYF	TGTGCCAGCAGCCAAGGGTTAGCGGGGGGGCCTAGAGAGCAGTACTTC